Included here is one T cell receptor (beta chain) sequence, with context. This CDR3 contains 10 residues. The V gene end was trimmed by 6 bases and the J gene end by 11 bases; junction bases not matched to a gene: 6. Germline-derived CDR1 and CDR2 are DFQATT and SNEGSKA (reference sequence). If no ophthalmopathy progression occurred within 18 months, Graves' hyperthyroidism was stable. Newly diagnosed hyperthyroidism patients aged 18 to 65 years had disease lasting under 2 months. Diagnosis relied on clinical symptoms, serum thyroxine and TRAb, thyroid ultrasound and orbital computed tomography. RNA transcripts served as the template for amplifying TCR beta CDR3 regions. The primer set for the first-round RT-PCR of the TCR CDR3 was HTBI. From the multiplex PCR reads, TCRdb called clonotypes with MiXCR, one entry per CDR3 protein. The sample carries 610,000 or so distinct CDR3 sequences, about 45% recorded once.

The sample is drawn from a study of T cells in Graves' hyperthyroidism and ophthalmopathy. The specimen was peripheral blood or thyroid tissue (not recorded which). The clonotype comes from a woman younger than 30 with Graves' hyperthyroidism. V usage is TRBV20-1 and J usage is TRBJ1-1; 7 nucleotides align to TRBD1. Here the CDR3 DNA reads TGCAGTGCCGCTAAACAGGGGGCTTTCTTT. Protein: CSAAKQGAFF.